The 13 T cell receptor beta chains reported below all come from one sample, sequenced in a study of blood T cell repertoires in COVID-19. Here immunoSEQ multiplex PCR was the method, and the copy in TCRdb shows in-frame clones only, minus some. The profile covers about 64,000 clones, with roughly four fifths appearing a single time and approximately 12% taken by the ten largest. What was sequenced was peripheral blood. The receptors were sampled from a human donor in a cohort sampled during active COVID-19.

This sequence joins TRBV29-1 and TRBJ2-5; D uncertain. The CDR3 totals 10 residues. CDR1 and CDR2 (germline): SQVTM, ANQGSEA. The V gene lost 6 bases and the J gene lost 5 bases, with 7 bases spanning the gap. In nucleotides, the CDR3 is TGCAGCGTCGCGCGGGAGACCCAGTACTTC. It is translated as CSVARETQYF.

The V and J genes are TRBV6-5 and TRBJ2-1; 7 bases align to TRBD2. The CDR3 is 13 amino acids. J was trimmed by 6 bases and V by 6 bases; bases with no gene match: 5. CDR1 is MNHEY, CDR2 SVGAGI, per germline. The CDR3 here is CASRASGLNEQFF. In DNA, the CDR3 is TGTGCCAGCAGAGCTAGCGGTCTCAATGAGCAGTTCTTC.

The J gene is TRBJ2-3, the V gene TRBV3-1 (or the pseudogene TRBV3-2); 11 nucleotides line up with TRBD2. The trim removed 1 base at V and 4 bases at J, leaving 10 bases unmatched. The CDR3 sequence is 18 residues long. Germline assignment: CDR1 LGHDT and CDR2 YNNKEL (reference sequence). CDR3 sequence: CASSQVLISGGVSDTQYF. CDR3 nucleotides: TGTGCCAGCAGCCAAGTTCTGATTAGCGGGGGGGTATCAGATACGCAGTATTTT.

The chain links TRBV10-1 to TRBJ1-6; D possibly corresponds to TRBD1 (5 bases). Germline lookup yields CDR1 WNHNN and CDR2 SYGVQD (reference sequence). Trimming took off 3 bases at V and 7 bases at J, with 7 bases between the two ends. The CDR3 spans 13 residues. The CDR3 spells CASSDGANSPLHF. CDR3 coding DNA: TGCGCCAGCAGTGATGGGGCCAATTCACCCCTCCACTTT.

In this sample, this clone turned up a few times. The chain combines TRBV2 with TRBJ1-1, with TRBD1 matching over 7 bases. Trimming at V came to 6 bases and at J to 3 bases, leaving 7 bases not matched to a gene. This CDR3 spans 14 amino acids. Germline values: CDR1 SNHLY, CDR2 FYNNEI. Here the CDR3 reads CASRGIGGHTEAFF. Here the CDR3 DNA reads TGTGCCAGCAGGGGCATAGGGGGCCACACTGAAGCTTTCTTT.

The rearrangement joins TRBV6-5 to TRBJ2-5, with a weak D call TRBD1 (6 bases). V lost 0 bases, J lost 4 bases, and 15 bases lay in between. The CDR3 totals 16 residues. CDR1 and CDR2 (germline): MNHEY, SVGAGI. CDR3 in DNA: TGTGCCAGCAGTTACTCGAGAACAGGGATAGGAGAGACCCAGTACTTC. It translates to CASSYSRTGIGETQYF.

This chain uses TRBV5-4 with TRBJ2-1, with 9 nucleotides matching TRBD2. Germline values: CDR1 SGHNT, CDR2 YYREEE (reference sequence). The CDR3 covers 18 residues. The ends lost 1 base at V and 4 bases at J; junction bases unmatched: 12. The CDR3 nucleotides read TGTGCCAGCAGCTTGAGGGGACGCGGGGGGGCGAATTACAATGAGCAGTTCTTC. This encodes CASSLRGRGGANYNEQFF.

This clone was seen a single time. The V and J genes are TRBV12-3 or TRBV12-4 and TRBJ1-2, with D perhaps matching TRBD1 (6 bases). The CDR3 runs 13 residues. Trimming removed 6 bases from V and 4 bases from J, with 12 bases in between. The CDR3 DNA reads TGTGCCAGCAGGAAAGGACAGCTCTATGGCTACACCTTC. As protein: CASRKGQLYGYTF.

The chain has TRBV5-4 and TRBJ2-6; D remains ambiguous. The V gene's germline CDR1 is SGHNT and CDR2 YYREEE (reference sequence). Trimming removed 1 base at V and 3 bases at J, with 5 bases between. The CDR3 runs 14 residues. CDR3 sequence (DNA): TGTGCCAGCAGCTTGTTCAGTGGGGCCAACGTCCTGACTTTC. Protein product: CASSLFSGANVLTF.

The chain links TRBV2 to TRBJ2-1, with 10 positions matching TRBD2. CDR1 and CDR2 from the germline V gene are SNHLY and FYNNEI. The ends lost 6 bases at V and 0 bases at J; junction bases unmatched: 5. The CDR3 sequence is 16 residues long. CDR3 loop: CASSAGLAASYNEQFF. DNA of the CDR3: TGTGCCAGCAGCGCCGGACTAGCGGCCTCCTACAATGAGCAGTTCTTC.

The CDR3 here is CASSQEGRGQETQYF. CDR3 bases: TGTGCCAGCAGCCAAGAGGGGAGGGGCCAAGAGACCCAGTACTTC. This chain uses TRBV4-2 with TRBJ2-5; 7 positions match TRBD2. Germline V gene sequence: CDR1 LGHNA, CDR2 YNFKEQ. Trimming at V came to 0 bases and at J to 1 base, leaving 2 bases not matched to a gene. This CDR3 comprises 15 residues.

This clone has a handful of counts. The CDR3 here is CASGGGGGSKVVEQFF. Here the CDR3 DNA reads TGTGCCAGCGGGGGAGGCGGGGGGTCTAAGGTCGTTGAGCAGTTCTTC. The chain uses TRBV7-2 and TRBJ2-1; 8 bases agree with TRBD2. CDR3 length: 16 amino acids. Unmatched junction bases numbered 18, after V lost 8 bases and J lost 9 bases. Germline CDR1 is SGHTA and CDR2 is FQGNSA.

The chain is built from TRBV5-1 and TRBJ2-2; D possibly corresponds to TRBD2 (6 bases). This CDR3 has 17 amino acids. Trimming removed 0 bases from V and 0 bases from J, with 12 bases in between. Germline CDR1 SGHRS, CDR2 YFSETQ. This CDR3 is CASSLETRISNTGELFF. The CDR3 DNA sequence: TGCGCCAGCAGCTTGGAGACTAGGATATCGAACACCGGGGAGCTGTTTTTT. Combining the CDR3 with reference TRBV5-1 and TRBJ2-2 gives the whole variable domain KAGVTQTPRYLIKTRGQQVTLSCSPISGHRSVSWYQQTPGQGLQFLFEYFSETQRNKGNFPGRFSGRQFSNSRSEMNVSTLELGDSALYLCASSLETRISNTGELFFGEGSRLTVL.